A single sample is the source of the 15 T cell receptor beta chains below, sequenced in a study of regulatory T cells in long-lasting Graves disease. Noted time point: newly diagnosed GD, antithyroid drugs for less than 3 months. PBMC RNA served as the TCR library source. According to the study, TCR beta libraries were built with iRepertoire HTBI primers and CDR3-region Arm-PCR. From the multiplex PCR reads, TCRdb called clonotypes with MiXCR, one entry per CDR3 protein. The sample holds roughly 560,000 distinct CDR3 sequences, about 16% seen once. This sample also belongs to another study, concerning T cells in Graves' hyperthyroidism and ophthalmopathy.

The material sequenced was peripheral blood mononuclear cells (PBMCs), taken at new diagnosis, from a patient treated with antithyroid drugs. These receptors came from a woman aged 40 to 65 with Graves disease.

This chain connects TRBV2 to TRBJ1-4; 9 nucleotides agree with TRBD1. Trimming took 7 bases from V and 8 from J; bases not matched to a gene: 8. Germline assignment: CDR1 SNHLY and CDR2 FYNNEI. The CDR3 contains 14 residues. The CDR3 sequence is CASIDGTGLEKLFF. The CDR3 region has the DNA TGTGCCAGCATCGACGGGACAGGGCTCGAAAAACTGTTTTTT.

This clonotype was seen only a few times. For the CDR3, the DNA is TGCGCCAGCAGCCAAGAGGTGAAGGTGACAGGGGGCTTTGGCTACACCTTC. Encoded protein: CASSQEVKVTGGFGYTF. This chain uses TRBV4-1 with TRBJ1-2, with TRBD1 matching over 10 bases. Germline V gene data show CDR1 as MGHRA and CDR2 as YSYEKL. The CDR3 covers 17 residues. Losses at the gene ends were 0 bases for V and 7 bases for J; bases not matched to a gene: 11.

This clonotype was seen many times. The V and J genes are TRBV28 and TRBJ2-7; D is unclear. This CDR3 has 12 residues. V was trimmed by 6 bases and J by 2 bases, leaving 8 bases between them. Germline CDR1 is MDHEN and CDR2 is SYDVKM. This CDR3 reads CASSLYPYEQYF. CDR3 nucleotides: TGTGCCAGCAGCTTGTACCCCTACGAGCAGTACTTC.

This clonotype showed up many times. The rearrangement joins TRBV6-1 to TRBJ2-7; 9 nucleotides align to TRBD1. CDR3 size: 12 residues. Trimming removed 8 bases from V and 7 bases from J; junction bases left unmatched: 6. The germline CDR1 and CDR2 sequences are MNHNS and SASEGT. CDR3 sequence: CASRTGAGEQYF. CDR3 nucleotide sequence: TGTGCCAGCCGGACAGGGGCTGGGGAGCAGTACTTC.

The chain uses TRBV6-1 and TRBJ2-1; TRBD2 aligns across 8 bases. Germline trimming cut 7 bases from V and 3 bases from J; bases unmatched to any gene: 8. The CDR3 is 15 amino acids. CDR1 is MNHNS, CDR2 SASEGT, per germline. CDR3 loop: CASTPPGGLYNEQFF. The CDR3 DNA reads TGTGCCAGCACCCCCCCGGGGGGGCTCTACAATGAGCAGTTCTTC.

V and J are TRBV12-3 or TRBV12-4 and TRBJ2-4, with D perhaps matching TRBD1 (5 bases). This CDR3 spans 12 amino acids. V gave up 6 bases and J gave up 11 bases, with 14 bases separating them. The CDR3 DNA sequence: TGTGCCAGCAGCCTCCCAGGGATGGTTCAGTACTTC. This sequence encodes CASSLPGMVQYF.

Details on this clonotype: Being one base from a much bigger clone, this may be a read error. The rearrangement links TRBV11-2 to TRBJ2-5; D unresolved. The germline V gene has CDR1 SGHAT and CDR2 FQNNGV. The CDR3 totals 13 residues. DNA for the CDR3: TGTGCCAGCAGCCCGGCCATCCAAGAGGCCCAGTACTTC. It translates to CASSPAIQEAQYF.

This chain joins TRBV2 and TRBJ2-5, with D uncertain. CDR3 length equals 13 residues. V lost 7 bases to trimming and J lost 7 bases, with 16 bases between them. Per the germline V gene, CDR1 is SNHLY and CDR2 is FYNNEI. The CDR3 loop reads CASTEPTLGTQYF. In DNA, the CDR3 is TGTGCCAGCACAGAGCCTACCCTGGGGACCCAGTACTTC.

This clonotype was found many times. The chain carries TRBV19 and TRBJ1-5, with D possibly being TRBD1 (5 bases). Between the trimmed V and J ends, which lost 9 bases and 3 bases, there was a span of 18 bases. In germline, CDR1 is LNHDA, CDR2 SQIVND (reference sequence). The CDR3 length is 15 residues. As DNA, the CDR3 is TGTGCCAGCAGTCGGCAAGGGGCGAACAATCAGCCCCAGCATTTT. Its translation is CASSRQGANNQPQHF.

To note about this clonotype: This may be a read error, as it is one base from a much larger clone. In this CDR3 the conserved last residue, phenylalanine or tryptophan, is missing, so a read error is likely. The J gene is TRBJ2-3, the V gene TRBV7-2; D ambiguous. V was shortened by 2 bases and J by 0 bases, with 9 bases between the two germline ends. The germline gives CDR1 SGHTA, CDR2 FQGNSA. This CDR3 region has 15 residues. This chain's CDR3 is CASSLLQASTDTQYL. CDR3 coding DNA: TGTGCCAGCAGCTTACTCCAGGCGAGCACAGATACGCAGTATCTT.

The chain recombines TRBV12-5 with TRBJ1-2; D unresolved. Per germline, CDR1 LGHNT and CDR2 FRNRAP. V was trimmed by 1 base and J by 1 base, leaving 4 bases between them. The CDR3 runs to 13 residues. The CDR3: CASGLGVNYGYTF. In DNA form, the CDR3 reads TGTGCTAGTGGTTTGGGGGTTAACTATGGCTACACCTTC.

The rearrangement links TRBV16 to TRBJ1-1; D gene ambiguous. Germline CDR1 and CDR2: KGHSY and FQNENV. V lost 1 base and J lost 3, with 6 bases in between. The CDR3 covers 13 residues. The CDR3 nucleotides are TGTGCCAGCAGCCAATGGGAAGACACTGAAGCTTTCTTT. Amino acid sequence: CASSQWEDTEAFF.

This clonotype was observed at least ten times. This chain joins TRBV7-8 and TRBJ1-2, with D possibly matching TRBD1 (5 bases). The germline CDR1 and CDR2 sequences are SGHVS and FQNEAQ. Trimming removed 5 bases from V and 8 bases from J, with 15 bases in between. The CDR3 is 13 residues long. The CDR3 here is CASSPNRQSGYTF. DNA for the CDR3: TGTGCCAGCAGCCCAAACCGACAGTCCGGCTACACCTTC.

There are a few counts of this clonotype. The V call is TRBV19, the J call TRBJ2-3; either TRBD1 or TRBD2 may fit D (5 bases each). V was pared by 5 bases and J by 5 bases, with 17 bases between. Germline assignment: CDR1 LNHDA and CDR2 SQIVND (reference sequence). This CDR3 has 15 amino acids. The CDR3, as DNA: TGTGCCAGTAGTTCCCCCCGGGGCTTAGGAGATACGCAGTATTTT. Amino acid sequence: CASSSPRGLGDTQYF.

This clonotype has just a few counts. The V call is TRBV19, the J call TRBJ2-5; D is undetermined. The germline CDR1 and CDR2 sequences are LNHDA and SQIVND (reference sequence). V was cut by 3 bases and J by 3 bases, with 8 bases left in between. The CDR3 is 13 residues long. This chain's CDR3 is CASSIYSEETQYF. CDR3 coding DNA: TGTGCCAGTAGTATCTACTCGGAAGAGACCCAGTACTTC.